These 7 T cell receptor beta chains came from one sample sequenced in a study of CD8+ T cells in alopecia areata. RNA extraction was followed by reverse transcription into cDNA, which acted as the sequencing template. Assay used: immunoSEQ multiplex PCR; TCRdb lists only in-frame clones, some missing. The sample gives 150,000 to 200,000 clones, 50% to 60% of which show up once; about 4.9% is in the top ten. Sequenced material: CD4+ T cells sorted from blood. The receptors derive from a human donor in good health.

The CDR3 is CASGLISQNTGELFF. DNA for the CDR3: TGTGCTAGTGGTTTGATTAGTCAGAACACCGGGGAGCTGTTTTTT. The chain couples TRBV12-5 to TRBJ2-2; D unclear. The germline gives CDR1 LGHNT, CDR2 FRNRAP. The CDR3 loop spans 15 amino acids. V dropped 2 bases and J dropped 1 base, with 8 bases sitting between them.

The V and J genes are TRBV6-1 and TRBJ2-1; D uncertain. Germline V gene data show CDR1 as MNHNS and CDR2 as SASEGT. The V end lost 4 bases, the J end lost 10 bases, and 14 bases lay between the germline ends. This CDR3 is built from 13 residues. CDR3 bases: TGTGCCAGCAGTGGTCATGGAGTGACCGAGCAGTTCTTC. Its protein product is CASSGHGVTEQFF.

This chain's CDR3 is CASSPPSGSWYEQYF. In DNA, the CDR3 is TGTGCCAGCAGTCCCCCTAGCGGGAGTTGGTACGAGCAGTACTTC. The gene calls are TRBV2 and TRBJ2-7, with 10 bases fitting TRBD2. Trimming at V came to 5 bases and at J to 4 bases, leaving 8 bases not matched to a gene. Germline CDR1 and CDR2: SNHLY and FYNNEI. CDR3 length: 15 amino acids.

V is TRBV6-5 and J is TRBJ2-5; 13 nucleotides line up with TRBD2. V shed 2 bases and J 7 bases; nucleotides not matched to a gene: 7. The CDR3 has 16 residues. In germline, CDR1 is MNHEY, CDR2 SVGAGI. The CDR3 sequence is CASSYRGTSGKGTQYF. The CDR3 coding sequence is TGTGCCAGCAGTTACCGCGGGACTAGCGGGAAAGGGACCCAGTACTTC.

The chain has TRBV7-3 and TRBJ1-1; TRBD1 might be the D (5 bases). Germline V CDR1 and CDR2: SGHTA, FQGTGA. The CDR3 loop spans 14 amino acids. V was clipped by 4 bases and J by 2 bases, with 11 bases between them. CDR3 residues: CASSSQGSNTEAFF. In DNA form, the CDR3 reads TGTGCCAGCAGCTCTCAGGGCTCTAACACTGAAGCTTTCTTT.

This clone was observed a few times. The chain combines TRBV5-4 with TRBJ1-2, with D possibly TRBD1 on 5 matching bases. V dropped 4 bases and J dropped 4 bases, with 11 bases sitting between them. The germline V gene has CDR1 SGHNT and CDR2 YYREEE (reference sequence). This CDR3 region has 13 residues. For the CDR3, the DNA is TGTGCCAGCAGCGAGGGACTGTTCTATGGCTACACCTTC. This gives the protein CASSEGLFYGYTF.

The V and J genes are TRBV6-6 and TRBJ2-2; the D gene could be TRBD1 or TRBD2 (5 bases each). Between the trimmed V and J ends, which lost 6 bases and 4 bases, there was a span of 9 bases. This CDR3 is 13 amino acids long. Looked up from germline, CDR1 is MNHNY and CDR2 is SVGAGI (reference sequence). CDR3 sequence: CASRRDGTGELFF. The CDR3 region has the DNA TGTGCCAGCAGGAGGGACGGCACCGGGGAGCTGTTTTTT.